This T cell receptor beta chain was recovered during a study of long-term antiretroviral therapy in people with HIV. V lost 6 bases and J 2 bases, leaving 12 bases between the germline ends. The germline gives CDR1 SGHRS, CDR2 YFSETQ. The CDR3 runs to 14 residues. Notes on the study in general: Data on ART adherence, viral resistance or therapy changes were unavailable. The repertoire was dominated at all time points by clones expanded before ART. In HIV, the repertoires covered a tighter span of CDR3 lengths than in controls.

In the case of this clone: Its antigen is still unknown.

The authors ran the immunoSEQ assay, v3.0, at survey level. Data came from immunoSEQ multiplex PCR; TCRdb stores just in-frame clones and leaves some out. The table has about 14,000 clones, 76% seen once; the top ten hold approximately 30%. The sample was unsorted PBMCs, taken 3.1 years after starting antiretroviral therapy. The chain combines TRBV5-1 with TRBJ1-3; no clear D. The sequence came from a man aged 40-55 years with HIV. CDR3 protein: CASKEDAAGNTIYF. Written as DNA, the CDR3 is TGCGCCAGCAAGGAGGATGCCGCTGGAAACACCATATATTTT.